This record looks at one TCR beta chain sequence and its context. Antigen unknown. The record originates from a study of T cell responses to AZD1222 COVID-19 vaccine. Sequencing was performed with immunoSEQ multiplex PCR; in TCRdb, only in-frame clones are kept and a portion is missing. The table lists 150,000 to 200,000 clones, approximately 88% of them singletons. Study results and caveats: Among the donors, most were white British and more were female, and clonal diversity was possibly underestimated. Variant regions that are unmutated are reportedly the target of nearly half of spike-specific TCRs.

The CDR3 sequence is 13 residues long. Germline-derived CDR1 and CDR2 are SEHNR and FQNEAQ (reference sequence). Trimming left V 3 bases short and J 5 bases short, with 10 bases between. The starting material was peripheral blood, obtained on day 0 of AZD1222 vaccination. The rearrangement links TRBV7-9 to TRBJ1-2; D is uncertain. The clonotype originates from an adult in good health. CDR3 protein: CASSLDASYGYTF. CDR3 DNA sequence: TGTGCCAGCAGCTTGGACGCTTCGTATGGCTACACCTTC.